This T cell receptor (beta chain) was sequenced during a study of T cells in Graves' hyperthyroidism and ophthalmopathy. Germline-derived CDR1 and CDR2 are SGHTA and FQGNSA. The CDR3 spans 14 residues. Trimming cost V 4 bases and J 0 bases, with 7 bases left between them. This clonotype was seen repeatedly, ten times or more. Its antigen is unknown. Patients were excluded for uncontrolled infection, other autoimmune disease, pregnancy or lactation. Findings and caveats of the study: Most thyroid clonotypes expanded above 0.001 appeared in blood too. Ophthalmopathy could be told apart from stable hyperthyroidism with a 13 V-J model. The model forecast ophthalmopathy, anticipating it by a median roughly 6.5 months before onset.

Regions amplified from RNA transcripts were the TCR beta CDR3 regions. Initially, a first-round RT-PCR of the TCR CDR3 employed the HTBI primer set. Via MiXCR, TCRdb re-called the multiplex PCR reads, giving one row per CDR3 protein. The top ten clones hold about 7% of a sample with 500,000 to 750,000 distinct CDR3 sequences, 12% to 15% of them seen once. Sequenced material: blood. This chain uses TRBV7-2 with TRBJ2-1; D remains ambiguous. This TCR was recovered from a young woman with Graves' ophthalmopathy. The CDR3: CASSSVSSYNEQFF. CDR3 DNA: TGTGCCAGCAGCTCGGTGAGCTCCTACAATGAGCAGTTCTTC.